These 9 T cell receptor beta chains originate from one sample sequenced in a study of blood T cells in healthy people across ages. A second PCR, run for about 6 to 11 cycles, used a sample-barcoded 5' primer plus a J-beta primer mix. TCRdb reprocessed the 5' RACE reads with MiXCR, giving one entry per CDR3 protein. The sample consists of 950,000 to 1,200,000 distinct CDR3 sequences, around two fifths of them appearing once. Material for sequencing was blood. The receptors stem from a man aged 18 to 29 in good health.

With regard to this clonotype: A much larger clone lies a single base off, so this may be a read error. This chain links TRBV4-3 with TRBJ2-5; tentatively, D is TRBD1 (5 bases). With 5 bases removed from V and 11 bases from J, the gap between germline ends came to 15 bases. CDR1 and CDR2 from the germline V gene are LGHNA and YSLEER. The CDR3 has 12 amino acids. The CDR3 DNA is TGCGCCAGCAGCAGGGGAAAGATTGAGCAGTACTTC. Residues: CASSRGKIEQYF.

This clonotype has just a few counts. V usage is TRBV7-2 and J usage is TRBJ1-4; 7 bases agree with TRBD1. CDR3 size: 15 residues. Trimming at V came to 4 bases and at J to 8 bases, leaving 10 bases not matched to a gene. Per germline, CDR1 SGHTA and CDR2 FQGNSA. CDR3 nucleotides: TGTGCCAGCAGCTCTGATCCGGGACAGCCCGAAAAACTGTTTTTT. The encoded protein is CASSSDPGQPEKLFF.

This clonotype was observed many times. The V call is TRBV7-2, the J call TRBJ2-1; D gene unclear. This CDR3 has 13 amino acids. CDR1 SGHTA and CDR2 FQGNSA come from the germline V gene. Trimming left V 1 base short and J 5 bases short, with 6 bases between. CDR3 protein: CASSLDDNNEQFF. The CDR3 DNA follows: TGTGCCAGCAGCTTAGACGACAACAATGAGCAGTTCTTC.

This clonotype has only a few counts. CDR3 amino acids: CSAPRSSGGYTDTQYF. The CDR3 coding sequence is TGCAGTGCCCCGCGGTCTAGCGGGGGATACACAGATACGCAGTATTTT. V gene TRBV20-1 combines with J gene TRBJ2-3; TRBD2 matches at 10 bases. After removal of 6 bases from V and 2 bases from J, the junction contained 11 bases not matched to a gene. This CDR3 region has 16 residues. Germline assignment: CDR1 DFQATT and CDR2 SNEGSKA (reference sequence).

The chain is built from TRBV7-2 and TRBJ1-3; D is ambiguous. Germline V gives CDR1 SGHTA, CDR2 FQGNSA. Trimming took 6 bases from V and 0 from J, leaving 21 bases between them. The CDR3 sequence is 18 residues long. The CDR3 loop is CASSPVPPRPSSGNTIYF. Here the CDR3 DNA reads TGTGCCAGCAGTCCCGTTCCACCGCGCCCGTCCTCTGGAAACACCATATATTTT.

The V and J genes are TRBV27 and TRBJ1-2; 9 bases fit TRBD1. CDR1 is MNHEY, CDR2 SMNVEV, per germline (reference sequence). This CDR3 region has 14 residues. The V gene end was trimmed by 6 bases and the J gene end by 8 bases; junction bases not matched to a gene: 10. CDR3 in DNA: TGTGCCAGCAGCTCCATCGGGACAGGGCAAGGCTACACCTTC. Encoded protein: CASSSIGTGQGYTF.

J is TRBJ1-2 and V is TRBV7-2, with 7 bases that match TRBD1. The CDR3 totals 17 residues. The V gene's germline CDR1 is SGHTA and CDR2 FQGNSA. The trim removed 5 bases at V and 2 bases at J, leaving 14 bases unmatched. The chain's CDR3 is CASSPSSKGAKNYGYTF. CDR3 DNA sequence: TGTGCCAGCAGCCCTAGTTCGAAGGGGGCAAAGAACTATGGCTACACCTTC. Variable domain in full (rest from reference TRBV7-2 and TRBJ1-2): GAGVSQSPSNKVTEKGKDVELRCDPISGHTALYWYRQSLGQGLEFLIYFQGNSAPDKSGLPSDRFSAERTGGSVSTLTIQRTQQEDSAVYLCASSPSSKGAKNYGYTFGSGTRLTVV.

CDR3 bases: TGTGCCAGCAGCCTCAAAACCGGCCTACATGGCTACACCTTC. It specifies CASSLKTGLHGYTF. The rearrangement joins TRBV25-1 to TRBJ1-2; D call uncertain. Germline CDR1 reads MGHDK; CDR2 reads SYGVNS. This CDR3 has 14 residues. V was cut by 6 bases and J by 6 bases, with 17 bases left in between.

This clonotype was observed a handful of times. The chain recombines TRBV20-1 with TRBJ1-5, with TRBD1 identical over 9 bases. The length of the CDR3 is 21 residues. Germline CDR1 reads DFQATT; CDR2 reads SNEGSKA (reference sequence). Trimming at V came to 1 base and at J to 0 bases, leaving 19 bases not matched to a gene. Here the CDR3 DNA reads TGCAGTGCTAGAGCCCGGGTTAAGCTACAGGGGGCCTCATATAGCAATCAGCCCCAGCATTTT. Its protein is CSARARVKLQGASYSNQPQHF.